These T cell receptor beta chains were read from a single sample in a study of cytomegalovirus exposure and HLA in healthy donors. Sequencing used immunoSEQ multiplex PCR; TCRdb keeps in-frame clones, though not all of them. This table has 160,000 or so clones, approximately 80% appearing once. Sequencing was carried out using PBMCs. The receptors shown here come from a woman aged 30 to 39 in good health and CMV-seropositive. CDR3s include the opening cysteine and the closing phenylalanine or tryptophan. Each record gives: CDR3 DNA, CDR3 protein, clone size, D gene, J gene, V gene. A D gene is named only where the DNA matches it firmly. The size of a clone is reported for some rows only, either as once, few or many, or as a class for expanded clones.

CDR3 DNA: TGTGCCAGCGAGGGACAGCGGACCGGGGAGCTGTTTTTT
CDR3 protein: CASEGQRTGELFF
clone size: few
D gene: TRBD1
J gene: TRBJ2-2
V gene: TRBV28

CDR3 DNA: TGCGCCAGCAGCCTCGCGCAGGGCCTCCCCGGGGAGCTGTTTTTT
CDR3 protein: CASSLAQGLPGELFF
clone size: -
D gene: -
J gene: TRBJ2-2
V gene: TRBV5-1

CDR3 DNA: TGCGCCAGCCGACTACAGGGAAGTGGGACTGAAGCTTTCTTT
CDR3 protein: CASRLQGSGTEAFF
clone size: -
D gene: -
J gene: TRBJ1-1
V gene: TRBV5-1

CDR3 DNA: TGCGCCAGCAGCTTGGGATACTCTTATGGCTACACCTTC
CDR3 protein: CASSLGYSYGYTF
clone size: few
D gene: -
J gene: TRBJ1-2
V gene: TRBV5-1

CDR3 DNA: TGTGCCAGCAGCCAAGAAGGACAGGGGGCCAGTCAGCCCCAGCATTTT
CDR3 protein: CASSQEGQGASQPQHF
clone size: -
D gene: TRBD1
J gene: TRBJ1-5
V gene: TRBV4-2

CDR3 DNA: TGTGCCAGCAGTTTAACCGACAGGTCCCGTTTCAATCAGCCCCAGCATTTT
CDR3 protein: CASSLTDRSRFNQPQHF
clone size: -
D gene: -
J gene: TRBJ1-5
V gene: TRBV28

CDR3 DNA: TGTGCCAGCAGCAAAGCGCTGGGCCCCTCTGGTGGCTACACCTTC
CDR3 protein: CASSKALGPSGGYTF
clone size: -
D gene: -
J gene: TRBJ1-2
V gene: TRBV21-1

CDR3 DNA: TGTGCCAGCCAGCCGGGATCCTCCTACGAGCAGTACTTC
CDR3 protein: CASQPGSSYEQYF
clone size: -
D gene: -
J gene: TRBJ2-7
V gene: TRBV28

CDR3 DNA: TGTGCCAGCAGTGATGCCATCGGGGGTCAGCCCCAGCATTTT
CDR3 protein: CASSDAIGGQPQHF
clone size: once
D gene: -
J gene: TRBJ1-5
V gene: TRBV6-1

CDR3 DNA: TGCGCCAGCAGCTTGGGAAGCGGGGGCTCTGGGGCCAACGTCCTGACTTTC
CDR3 protein: CASSLGSGGSGANVLTF
clone size: -
D gene: TRBD2
J gene: TRBJ2-6
V gene: TRBV5-1

CDR3 DNA: TGCGCCAGCAGCTCTTGGACAGGGGAGACCTACGAGCAGTACTTC
CDR3 protein: CASSSWTGETYEQYF
clone size: -
D gene: TRBD1
J gene: TRBJ2-7
V gene: TRBV5-1

CDR3 DNA: TGTGCCAGCACTGGGACAGGGGGCGACTATGGCTACACCTTC
CDR3 protein: CASTGTGGDYGYTF
clone size: -
D gene: TRBD1
J gene: TRBJ1-2
V gene: TRBV6-6

CDR3 DNA: TGTGCCAGCAGCCGCTTGACAGGGGGGTCCTACGAGCAGTACTTC
CDR3 protein: CASSRLTGGSYEQYF
clone size: once
D gene: TRBD1
J gene: TRBJ2-7
V gene: TRBV7-6

CDR3 DNA: TGTGCCAGCAGCCTCTCCGCGGGGAGCTCCTACGAGCAGTACTTC
CDR3 protein: CASSLSAGSSYEQYF
clone size: -
D gene: -
J gene: TRBJ2-7
V gene: TRBV9

CDR3 DNA: TGTGCCAGCTCCGAAGCGGGTTACTCTGGAAACACCATATATTTT
CDR3 protein: CASSEAGYSGNTIYF
clone size: -
D gene: -
J gene: TRBJ1-3
V gene: TRBV2

CDR3 DNA: -
CDR3 protein: CASSFGSGQGDEQYF
clone size: -
D gene: -
J gene: TRBJ2-7
V gene: TRBV5-1

CDR3 DNA: TGCGCCAGCAGAAGGAGCTCCTATAATTCACCCCTCCACTTT
CDR3 protein: CASRRSSYNSPLHF
clone size: -
D gene: -
J gene: TRBJ1-6
V gene: TRBV5-1

CDR3 DNA: TGTGCCAGCAGCGTCCGGGACAGGGGGCGTGACACCGGGGAGCTGTTTTTT
CDR3 protein: CASSVRDRGRDTGELFF
clone size: -
D gene: TRBD1
J gene: TRBJ2-2
V gene: TRBV9

CDR3 DNA: TGTGCCAGCAGTTTCAACGGGGGGAGCGTAGATACGCAGTATTTT
CDR3 protein: CASSFNGGSVDTQYF
clone size: -
D gene: TRBD2
J gene: TRBJ2-3
V gene: TRBV6-6

CDR3 DNA: TGTGCCAGCAGCGTGGGGGGGTACAATCAGCCCCAGCATTTT
CDR3 protein: CASSVGGYNQPQHF
clone size: -
D gene: -
J gene: TRBJ1-5
V gene: TRBV9

CDR3 DNA: TGTGCCAGCAGTGAAGCGCTTCGGGCATCGGGGCAGCCCCAGCATTTT
CDR3 protein: CASSEALRASGQPQHF
clone size: -
D gene: -
J gene: TRBJ1-5
V gene: TRBV6-1

CDR3 DNA: TGCGCCAGCAGCCAAGGTGCAGGTGGATACCTGTACTTC
CDR3 protein: CASSQGAGGYLYF
clone size: few
D gene: -
J gene: TRBJ2-7
V gene: TRBV4-3

CDR3 DNA: TGCGCCAGCAGCCCCGCATCGAGCTCTGGAAACACCATATATTTT
CDR3 protein: CASSPASSSGNTIYF
clone size: -
D gene: -
J gene: TRBJ1-3
V gene: TRBV5-1

CDR3 DNA: TGTGCCAGCAGTTTGGGACTAGCGGTACAAGAGACCCAGTACTTC
CDR3 protein: CASSLGLAVQETQYF
clone size: -
D gene: TRBD2
J gene: TRBJ2-5
V gene: TRBV27

CDR3 DNA: TGCAGCGTAACAGGGGGAGATGAAAAACTGTTTTTT
CDR3 protein: CSVTGGDEKLFF
clone size: -
D gene: TRBD1
J gene: TRBJ1-4
V gene: TRBV29-1

CDR3 DNA: TGTGCCACCCACACCGGGACAGTTTATCAGCATTTT
CDR3 protein: CATHTGTVYQHF
clone size: few
D gene: TRBD1
J gene: TRBJ1-5
V gene: TRBV28

CDR3 DNA: TGTGCCAGCAGTTTCCCGACAGGGAGTTATGGCTACACCTTC
CDR3 protein: CASSFPTGSYGYTF
clone size: -
D gene: TRBD1
J gene: TRBJ1-2
V gene: TRBV28

CDR3 DNA: TGTGCCAGCAGCTACAGGGCCTTGAACACTGAAGCTTTCTTT
CDR3 protein: CASSYRALNTEAFF
clone size: -
D gene: -
J gene: TRBJ1-1
V gene: TRBV13

CDR3 DNA: TGCGCCAGCAGCCAAGAAGCAATTGGAGATACGCAGTATTTT
CDR3 protein: CASSQEAIGDTQYF
clone size: -
D gene: -
J gene: TRBJ2-3
V gene: TRBV4-3

CDR3 DNA: TGTGCCAGCAGTTACGTGGGGCAGGTGAACACTGAAGCTTTCTTT
CDR3 protein: CASSYVGQVNTEAFF
clone size: once
D gene: -
J gene: TRBJ1-1
V gene: TRBV6-5

CDR3 DNA: TGTGCCAGCAGCGGACGACAGGGAAATGGCTACACCTTC
CDR3 protein: CASSGRQGNGYTF
clone size: -
D gene: TRBD1
J gene: TRBJ1-2
V gene: TRBV9

CDR3 DNA: TGTGCCAGCAGCTTAGAGGGACAGGGGACGAGTGGCTACACCTTC
CDR3 protein: CASSLEGQGTSGYTF
clone size: -
D gene: TRBD1
J gene: TRBJ1-2
V gene: TRBV7-2

CDR3 DNA: TGCGCCAGCAGCCGAGCGGGGGGTAGCACAGATACGCAGTATTTT
CDR3 protein: CASSRAGGSTDTQYF
clone size: -
D gene: TRBD2
J gene: TRBJ2-3
V gene: TRBV4-1

CDR3 DNA: TGCAGCGGGAGGGACCGAACCTACGAGCAGTACTTC
CDR3 protein: CSGRDRTYEQYF
clone size: -
D gene: -
J gene: TRBJ2-7
V gene: TRBV29-1

CDR3 DNA: TGTGCCAGCTCACCAGGACAGGGGACCTACGAGCAGTACTTC
CDR3 protein: CASSPGQGTYEQYF
clone size: -
D gene: TRBD1
J gene: TRBJ2-7
V gene: TRBV18

CDR3 DNA: TGTGCCAGCAGTCTGGAGGATACGCAGTATTTT
CDR3 protein: CASSLEDTQYF
clone size: -
D gene: -
J gene: TRBJ2-3
V gene: TRBV2

CDR3 DNA: TGTGCCAGCAGTTTCCTCCCTGGGGCCGAGCAGTACTTC
CDR3 protein: CASSFLPGAEQYF
clone size: -
D gene: -
J gene: TRBJ2-7
V gene: TRBV6-5

CDR3 DNA: TGTGCCAGTTCGGGACTAGCGGGGGCTCTCCAAGAGACCCAGTACTTC
CDR3 protein: CASSGLAGALQETQYF
clone size: -
D gene: TRBD2
J gene: TRBJ2-5
V gene: TRBV19

CDR3 DNA: TGTGCCAGCAGCTTGGCCCTAGGACTAGCGGGGGGGCCACTATTAAATGAGCAGTTCTTC
CDR3 protein: CASSLALGLAGGPLLNEQFF
clone size: -
D gene: TRBD2
J gene: TRBJ2-1
V gene: TRBV5-4

CDR3 DNA: TGTGCCAGCAGTTCCGCTCTCCAGGGTGGTAATTCACCCCTCCACTTT
CDR3 protein: CASSSALQGGNSPLHF
clone size: -
D gene: -
J gene: TRBJ1-6
V gene: TRBV28

CDR3 DNA: TGTGCCAGCAGCTTAGATGACGGACAGGCCCAACACTTC
CDR3 protein: CASSLDDGQAQHF
clone size: once
D gene: TRBD1
J gene: TRBJ2-7
V gene: TRBV11-3

CDR3 DNA: TGTGCCAGTATTTCTGACAGGGAGAGGGATCAGCCCCAGCATTTT
CDR3 protein: CASISDRERDQPQHF
clone size: -
D gene: TRBD1
J gene: TRBJ1-5
V gene: TRBV19

CDR3 DNA: TGTGCCAGCAGCTTAGGACAGGGGTCAGATACGCAGTATTTT
CDR3 protein: CASSLGQGSDTQYF
clone size: -
D gene: TRBD1
J gene: TRBJ2-3
V gene: TRBV7-6

CDR3 DNA: TGTGCCTGCAGTTTAGCTGGACAGGACTTGAACACCGGGGAGCTGTTTTTT
CDR3 protein: CACSLAGQDLNTGELFF
clone size: -
D gene: TRBD1
J gene: TRBJ2-2
V gene: TRBV27

CDR3 DNA: TGTGCCAGTAGAGACAGGGCAACTAATGAAAAACTGTTTTTT
CDR3 protein: CASRDRATNEKLFF
clone size: -
D gene: TRBD1
J gene: TRBJ1-4
V gene: TRBV19

CDR3 DNA: TGTGCCAGTAGCCAGGGGGCGGAAGAAAAACTGTTTTTT
CDR3 protein: CASSQGAEEKLFF
clone size: -
D gene: TRBD1
J gene: TRBJ1-4
V gene: TRBV19

CDR3 DNA: TGCGCCAGCAGCTTGGGAGGACTAGCGGTCACCGGGGAGCTGTTTTTT
CDR3 protein: CASSLGGLAVTGELFF
clone size: once
D gene: TRBD2
J gene: TRBJ2-2
V gene: TRBV5-1

CDR3 DNA: TGTGCCAGCAGTTCACGTAGGGCTAGCGAGGGGACAGATACGCAGTATTTT
CDR3 protein: CASSSRRASEGTDTQYF
clone size: -
D gene: -
J gene: TRBJ2-3
V gene: TRBV28

CDR3 DNA: TGTGCCAGCAGCGTGGGACAGGGATTCTACGAGCAGTACTTC
CDR3 protein: CASSVGQGFYEQYF
clone size: -
D gene: TRBD1
J gene: TRBJ2-7
V gene: TRBV9

CDR3 DNA: TGCGCCAGCAGCTTGGGATTCTCCCAGGGGGAGCTGTTTTTT
CDR3 protein: CASSLGFSQGELFF
clone size: -
D gene: -
J gene: TRBJ2-2
V gene: TRBV5-1

CDR3 DNA: TGTGCCAGCAGTTGGGGAGGGACAGGGGGCGATCAGCCCCAGCATTTT
CDR3 protein: CASSWGGTGGDQPQHF
clone size: -
D gene: TRBD1
J gene: TRBJ1-5
V gene: TRBV28

CDR3 DNA: TGTGCCAGCAGTGGGGGACAGACAGATACGCAGTATTTT
CDR3 protein: CASSGGQTDTQYF
clone size: -
D gene: TRBD1
J gene: TRBJ2-3
V gene: TRBV6-1

CDR3 DNA: TGCGCCAGCAGTGAGTCGATATCGACAGATTATAGCAATCAGCCCCAGCATTTT
CDR3 protein: CASSESISTDYSNQPQHF
clone size: -
D gene: -
J gene: TRBJ1-5
V gene: TRBV10-1

CDR3 DNA: TGCGCCAGCAGCACCGGGACTAGCGGGGGAGCCGGGGAGCTGTTTTTT
CDR3 protein: CASSTGTSGGAGELFF
clone size: -
D gene: TRBD2
J gene: TRBJ2-2
V gene: TRBV5-1

CDR3 DNA: TGTGCCAGCAGCCAATCTAGCGGGGGTCAAGAGACCCAGTACTTC
CDR3 protein: CASSQSSGGQETQYF
clone size: -
D gene: TRBD2
J gene: TRBJ2-5
V gene: TRBV4-2

CDR3 DNA: TGTGCCAGCAGTTACTCAGCAGGGCTTACTGAAGCTTTCTTT
CDR3 protein: CASSYSAGLTEAFF
clone size: -
D gene: -
J gene: TRBJ1-1
V gene: TRBV6-5

CDR3 DNA: TGTGCCAGCAGCTGGGGGACAGCTAGCAATCAGCCCCAGCATTTT
CDR3 protein: CASSWGTASNQPQHF
clone size: -
D gene: TRBD1
J gene: TRBJ1-5
V gene: TRBV5-6